This section outlines one T cell receptor (beta chain) sequence together with its context. The data are from a study of Graves' ophthalmopathy and Graves' hyperthyroidism. Study-level background: Peripheral blood was gathered at the point of initial diagnosis, before any treatment started.

This CDR3 has 15 amino acids. V was trimmed by 4 bases and J by 5 bases, leaving 18 bases between them. Germline values: CDR1 SGHKS, CDR2 YYEKEE (reference sequence). The authors amplified TCR beta CDR3 regions from RNA transcripts. First-round RT-PCR with HTBI primers preceded a second-round multiplex PCR. TCRdb fed the multiplex PCR reads into MiXCR, producing one record per CDR3 protein. The repertoire consists of about 400,000 distinct CDR3 sequences, with around 18% occurring once and the leading ten covering 1.5% to 2%. Ophthalmopathy cases showed moderate-to-severe activity, scoring CAS ≥3 and NOSPECS ≥4, with duration under 3 months. Serum thyroxine and TRAb, along with clinical symptoms, thyroid ultrasound and orbital computed tomography, were what diagnosis relied on.

The specimen sequenced was peripheral blood. The sequence was obtained from a woman aged 18-29 years with Graves' ophthalmopathy. This sequence joins TRBV5-5 and TRBJ1-1, with a possible D match to TRBD1 (6 bases). CDR3 bases: TGTGCCAGCAGCCAGGAGGGAGACACAGGGACTGAAGCTTTCTTT. Amino acids: CASSQEGDTGTEAFF.